The clone carrying this TCR beta chain showed up just a few times. This CDR3 is built from 15 residues. V lost 4 bases to trimming and J lost 7 bases, with 17 bases between them. The germline V gene encodes CDR1 SGHDT and CDR2 YYEEEE. This entry comes from a study of blood T cell repertoires in COVID-19. As for the study in general: The samples span acute and convalescent COVID-19 from the United States, Italy and Spain. Sources were T cells, B-cell-depleted T cells, or PBMCs; the material itself was cDNA or gDNA.

In the original processing: Amplification of reference gene primers was used by the study to estimate nucleated cell counts. Profiling relied on immunoSEQ multiplex PCR, and the TCRdb table lists in-frame clones only, not all of them. The V and J calls and clone size were taken over from that table, and D and trimming were inferred from the DNA. The sample has over 200,000 clones, 80% to 90% seen once. The chain recombines TRBV5-6 with TRBJ1-4, with a weak D call TRBD1 (6 bases). Source material: peripheral blood. This clonotype was sampled from a woman aged 35 to 49 with active or convalescent COVID-19. This CDR3 is CASSVWAGAREKLFF. The DNA of the CDR3 is TGTGCCAGCAGCGTGTGGGCGGGGGCACGTGAAAAACTGTTTTTT.